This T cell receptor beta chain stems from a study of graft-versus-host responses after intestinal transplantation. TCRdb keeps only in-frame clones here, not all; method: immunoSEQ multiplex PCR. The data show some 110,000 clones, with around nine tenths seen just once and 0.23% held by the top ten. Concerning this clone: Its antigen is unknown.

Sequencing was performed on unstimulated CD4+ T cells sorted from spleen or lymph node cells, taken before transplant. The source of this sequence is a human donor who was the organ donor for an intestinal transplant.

The chain's CDR3 is CASRPYKQPYEQYF. The CDR3 region has the DNA TGTGCCAGCCGCCCCTACAAACAGCCCTACGAGCAGTACTTC. J is TRBJ2-7 and V is TRBV6-1; the D is unclear. In germline, CDR1 is MNHNS, CDR2 SASEGT. There are 14 residues in the CDR3. V lost 8 bases and J 2 bases, leaving 16 bases between the germline ends.